The 2 T cell receptor beta chains reported below all come from one sample, sequenced in a study of tumor-infiltrating lymphocytes in primary liver carcinoma. With a constant-region primer, TCR beta cDNA was made from about 0.55 ug of total RNA. For TCR beta, libraries were produced by three nested multiplex PCR rounds using slightly modified ARM-PCR. The opening two PCR rounds, 10 cycles each, paired TRBV1-TRBV30 forward primers with a C-beta reverse primer. One entry per CDR3 protein results from TCRdb running MiXCR on the multiplex PCR reads. The sample holds 250,000 to 350,000 distinct CDR3 sequences, about three fifths seen once. Researchers drew blood RNA from unsorted whole blood and extracted germline DNA as well. What was sequenced was peripheral blood. Receptor source: a woman in her thirties with primary liver carcinoma and hepatitis B virus infection.

As concerns this clonotype: It may be a read error: a sequence one base away is much more abundant. The rearrangement links TRBV29-1 to TRBJ2-5, with D uncertain. The length of the CDR3 is 13 residues. Germline CDR1 reads SQVTM; CDR2 reads ANQGSEA. Trimming left V 4 bases short and J 5 bases short, with 14 bases between. The CDR3 nucleotides are TGCAGCGTTGTAGACGGAGTCTTGGAGACCCAGTACTTC. It specifies CSVVDGVLETQYF. The entire variable domain, with the rest obtained from reference TRBV29-1 and TRBJ2-5, is as follows: SAVISQKPSRDICQRGTSLTIQCQVDSQVTMMFWYRQQPGQSLTLIATANQGSEATYESGFVIDKFPISRPNLTFSTLTVSNMSPEDSSIYLCSVVDGVLETQYFGPGTRLLVL.

The genes are TRBV6-5 and TRBJ1-4; D unresolved. The germline V and J ends were trimmed by 4 bases and 8 bases, with 11 bases remaining between them. Germline V gives CDR1 MNHEY, CDR2 SVGAGI. The CDR3 loop spans 13 amino acids. The DNA of the CDR3 is TGTGCCAGCAGTTTCGGCAGAGCAGAAAAACTGTTTTTT. This translates into CASSFGRAEKLFF.